Presented here are 26 T cell receptor beta chains from one specimen sequenced in a study of blood T cell repertoires in COVID-19. Repertoires were generated with immunoSEQ multiplex PCR, while TCRdb's copy carries only in-frame clones and drops some. The sample shows about 370,000 clones, around 87% of them seen only once. The sequenced sample consisted of peripheral blood. The receptor set was obtained from a woman aged 25 to 45 with COVID-19, enrolled during active disease.

CDR3: CASSIGLDSYNEQFF. As DNA, the CDR3 is TGTGCCAGCAGTATAGGACTAGACTCCTACAATGAGCAGTTCTTC. This chain uses TRBV27 with TRBJ2-1; TRBD2 matches 7 bases. CDR3 length: 15 residues. CDR1 is MNHEY and CDR2 is SMNVEV in the germline V gene (reference sequence). After removal of 5 bases from V and 0 bases from J, the junction contained 4 bases not matched to a gene.

V and J are TRBV11-2 and TRBJ2-1; TRBD2 is a possible D gene (6 bases). The CDR3 runs to 12 residues. Germline CDR1 reads SGHAT; CDR2 reads FQNNGV. With 3 bases removed from V and 9 bases from J, the gap between germline ends came to 9 bases. In DNA form, the CDR3 reads TGTGCCAGCAGCTTCGGGGGAGGTGAGCAGTTCTTC. Protein: CASSFGGGEQFF.

This clone was seen just once. The chain employs TRBV7-8 and TRBJ2-1; no reliable D call. With 2 bases removed from V and 0 bases from J, the gap between germline ends came to 11 bases. This CDR3 region has 16 residues. Germline CDR1 SGHVS, CDR2 FQNEAQ. CDR3 in DNA: TGTGCCAGCAGCTTACTCCGGCCTAGCTCCTACAATGAGCAGTTCTTC. This translates into CASSLLRPSSYNEQFF.

The chain employs TRBV4-3 and TRBJ2-3; 8 nucleotides align to TRBD1. The V and J ends lost 3 bases and 4 bases, in that order; junction bases with no gene match: 9. CDR3 length: 16 amino acids. Per germline, CDR1 LGHNA and CDR2 YSLEER. CDR3 nucleotides: TGCGCCAGCAGCCACTCCCCGGACAGGGTGGCAGATACGCAGTATTTT. Translating gives CASSHSPDRVADTQYF.

This chain joins TRBV6-6 and TRBJ2-1; TRBD2 matches at 9 bases. Germline V gene data show CDR1 as MNHNY and CDR2 as SVGAGI (reference sequence). V shed 5 bases and J 2 bases; nucleotides not matched to a gene: 22. The length of the CDR3 is 21 residues. DNA for the CDR3: TGTGCCAGCAGTCCCGGCCGGCAGCGCGGCAGCGGGAGGACGACCTACAATGAGCAGTTCTTC. It codes for CASSPGRQRGSGRTTYNEQFF.

The DNA of the CDR3 is TGTGCCAGCAGTGGGGTGCGGGCTACCTCCTACGAGCAGTACTTC. Translated, it gives CASSGVRATSYEQYF. The gene calls are TRBV6-2 or TRBV6-3 and TRBJ2-7; tentative D call: TRBD2 (5 bases). Deletions cut 5 bases from V and 0 bases from J, with 14 bases between. The germline gives CDR1 MNHEY, CDR2 SVGEGT. The CDR3 contains 15 residues.

The rearrangement uses TRBV10-2 and TRBJ1-2, with D perhaps matching TRBD1 (5 bases). V was shortened by 8 bases and J by 8 bases, with 18 bases between the two germline ends. The CDR3 length is 13 residues. Germline V gene lookup returns CDR1 WSHSY and CDR2 SAAADI. The DNA of the CDR3 is TGCGCCAGCCGGAGTGGGGCAGGTCGGGGCTACACCTTC. This translates into CASRSGAGRGYTF.

The genes are TRBV27 and TRBJ2-3; D ambiguous. Trimming took 7 bases from V and 1 from J, leaving 15 bases between them. Looked up from germline, CDR1 is MNHEY and CDR2 is SMNVEV (reference sequence). This CDR3 has 15 amino acids. In DNA, the CDR3 is TGTGCCAGCACGTGGCTGGGCGCCGGCACAGATACGCAGTATTTT. Residues: CASTWLGAGTDTQYF.

The chain is built from TRBV28 and TRBJ2-7, with 12 bases fitting TRBD1. V was clipped by 6 bases and J by 6 bases; unmatched bases: 6. The CDR3 covers 14 residues. Germline V gives CDR1 MDHEN, CDR2 SYDVKM. Here the CDR3 DNA reads TGTGCCAGCAGCCCCGGGACAGGGGGCTCCGAGCAGTACTTC. Translating it yields CASSPGTGGSEQYF.

The V gene is TRBV29-1, the J gene TRBJ2-7; 8 bases agree with TRBD1. Germline CDR1 and CDR2: SQVTM and ANQGSEA. J gave up 6 bases and V 4 bases, and 11 bases lay outside the gene matches. The CDR3 totals 14 residues. The CDR3 DNA reads TGCAGCGTTGCCCTGACAGGGGCCTTCGGCGAGCAGTACTTC. This gives the protein CSVALTGAFGEQYF.

The chain uses TRBV28 and TRBJ1-1; D call uncertain. The length of the CDR3 is 12 residues. Trimming took 7 bases from V and 3 from J, leaving 9 bases between them. CDR1 is MDHEN and CDR2 is SYDVKM in the germline V gene. CDR3 sequence: CASTYGDTEAFF. The CDR3, as DNA: TGTGCCAGCACCTACGGGGACACTGAAGCTTTCTTT.

This chain links TRBV4-1 with TRBJ2-2; D unclear. Trimming took 5 bases from V and 3 from J, leaving 10 bases between them. The CDR3 runs to 14 residues. Germline V gene sequence: CDR1 MGHRA, CDR2 YSYEKL. As DNA, the CDR3 is TGCGCCAGCAGCGATACTGCCTACACCGGGGAGCTGTTTTTT. This codes for CASSDTAYTGELFF.

The V and J genes are TRBV4-1 and TRBJ2-5; 9 bases are shared with TRBD1. The germline V gene encodes CDR1 MGHRA and CDR2 YSYEKL. After removal of 9 bases from V and 4 bases from J, the junction contained 12 bases not matched to a gene. The CDR3 is 15 amino acids. Here the CDR3 DNA reads TGCGCCAGGTTGGGGGACAGGGCTGATTCAGAGACCCAGTACTTC. Its translation is CARLGDRADSETQYF.

The rearrangement links TRBV21-1 to TRBJ1-5; the table calls TRBD1, which could not be checked here. TRBV21-1 is deemed a pseudogene. The CDR3 is made up of 17 amino acids. CDR3 coding DNA: TGTGCCAGCAGCAAGCCCGGGACAGGGATGTTCAATCAGCCCCAGCATTTT. This sequence encodes CASSKPGTGMFNQPQHF.

The chain combines TRBV5-1 with TRBJ1-1, with D possibly matching TRBD1 (5 bases). CDR1 SGHRS and CDR2 YFSETQ come from the germline V gene. The CDR3 spans 15 residues. Between the trimmed V and J ends, which lost 4 bases and 5 bases, there was a span of 18 bases. CDR3 coding DNA: TGCGCCAGCAGCCCTCTTGGAGGGGAATTTACTGAAGCTTTCTTT. This translates into CASSPLGGEFTEAFF.

This chain links TRBV6-6 with TRBJ1-1, with a weak D call TRBD1 (5 bases). CDR3 length: 14 residues. The V and J ends lost 7 bases and 5 bases respectively, with 17 bases between them. Germline CDR1 reads MNHNY; CDR2 reads SVGAGI (reference sequence). CDR3 in DNA: TGTGCCAGCACAGTCCCGGGGGTGGAAACTGAAGCTTTCTTT. It yields the protein CASTVPGVETEAFF.

This clone was detected only once. J is TRBJ2-5 and V is TRBV29-1, with 7 bases that match TRBD1. Germline assignment: CDR1 SQVTM and CDR2 ANQGSEA. The CDR3 totals 11 residues. V dropped 8 bases and J dropped 5; count of bases not matched to a gene: 5. CDR3 residues: CSLGTVETQYF. The CDR3 nucleotides are TGCAGCCTCGGGACAGTCGAGACCCAGTACTTC.

The chain has TRBV27 and TRBJ1-5; D call uncertain. The CDR3 runs to 13 residues. CDR1 is MNHEY, CDR2 SMNVEV, per germline (reference sequence). Trimming stripped 4 bases from V and 6 bases from J, with 10 bases between. The CDR3 coding sequence is TGTGCCAGCAGTTCTTACCCCGGTCAGCCCCAGCATTTT. Amino acid sequence: CASSSYPGQPQHF.

V is TRBV5-1 and J is TRBJ1-6; maybe TRBD1 (6 bases). Germline V lookup: CDR1 SGHRS, CDR2 YFSETQ. V was pared by 4 bases and J by 9 bases, with 14 bases between. The CDR3 consists of 14 residues. CDR3 coding DNA: TGCGCCAGCAGCGTAGGGGGTTTAAGTTCACCCCTCCACTTT. Its translation is CASSVGGLSSPLHF. Together with reference TRBV5-1 and TRBJ1-6, the CDR3 gives the full variable domain: KAGVTQTPRYLIKTRGQQVTLSCSPISGHRSVSWYQQTPGQGLQFLFEYFSETQRNKGNFPGRFSGRQFSNSRSEMNVSTLELGDSALYLCASSVGGLSSPLHFGNGTRLTVT.

This sequence joins TRBV21-1 and TRBJ2-7; the listed D gene, TRBD2, was not tested against the DNA. TRBV21-1 is given as a pseudogene. This CDR3 comprises 15 residues. This CDR3 is CASGRGGGSSYEQYF. In DNA form, the CDR3 reads TGTGCCAGCGGTCGAGGCGGGGGTTCCTCCTACGAGCAGTACTTC.

The genes are TRBV19 and TRBJ1-5; 7 nucleotides match TRBD1. The CDR3 is 14 amino acids. Per the germline V gene, CDR1 is LNHDA and CDR2 is SQIVND (reference sequence). With V trimmed by 3 bases and J by 7 bases, 6 bases remained unmatched. The CDR3 loop reads CASSMPQGYQPQHF. The CDR3 DNA is TGTGCCAGTAGTATGCCACAGGGGTACCAGCCCCAGCATTTT.

The CDR3 protein is CASNGLPAVETQYF. In nucleotides, the CDR3 is TGTGCCAGCAATGGACTTCCGGCGGTGGAGACCCAGTACTTC. The chain uses TRBV28 and TRBJ2-5, with D possibly TRBD2 on 5 matching bases. V dropped 7 bases and J dropped 5 bases, with 17 bases sitting between them. This CDR3 region has 14 residues. Germline CDR1 and CDR2: MDHEN and SYDVKM.

This chain connects TRBV2 to TRBJ2-3; D is uncertain. The CDR3 length is 15 residues. Trimming cost V 4 bases and J 2 bases, with 13 bases left between them. Germline CDR1 and CDR2: SNHLY and FYNNEI. CDR3 in DNA: TGTGCCAGCAGTGGTGGAGCTCTCTCCACAGATACGCAGTATTTT. Its translation: CASSGGALSTDTQYF. The complete variable domain, with remaining parts taken from reference TRBV2 and TRBJ2-3, reads EPEVTQTPSHQVTQMGQEVILRCVPISNHLYFYWYRQILGQKVEFLVSFYNNEISEKSEIFDDQFSVERPDGSNFTLKIRSTKLEDSAMYFCASSGGALSTDTQYFGPGTRLTVL.

This chain joins TRBV6-2 or TRBV6-3 and TRBJ1-2, with a tentative D call TRBD1 (5 bases). The V end was cut by 0 bases, the J end by 0 bases, with 8 bases between. The length of the CDR3 is 15 residues. CDR1 and CDR2 from the germline V gene are MNHEY and SVGEGT. CDR3 protein: CASSYSRQSNYGYTF. Here the CDR3 DNA reads TGTGCCAGCAGTTACTCGCGACAGTCTAACTATGGCTACACCTTC.

The chain has TRBV9 and TRBJ2-1; 9 nucleotides agree with TRBD2. Germline V gene sequence: CDR1 SGDLS, CDR2 YYNGEE. CDR3 length: 15 residues. V trimming: 2 bases; J trimming: 1 base; junction bases outside the gene matches: 1. The CDR3 DNA follows: TGTGCCAGCAGCGTTAGCGGGAGATCCTACAATGAGCAGTTCTTC. This translates into CASSVSGRSYNEQFF.

The chain links TRBV3-1 (or the pseudogene TRBV3-2) to TRBJ2-7, with 8 bases lining up with TRBD1. The CDR3 has 14 amino acids. The ends lost 7 bases at V and 3 bases at J; junction bases unmatched: 8. Germline CDR1 is LGHDT and CDR2 is YNNKEL (reference sequence). The CDR3 DNA reads as TGTGCCAGCACTCGGACAGGGCCCTACTACGAGCAGTACTTC. Translating gives CASTRTGPYYEQYF.